The 18 T cell receptor beta chains in this list originate from one sample, sequenced in a study of cytomegalovirus exposure and HLA in healthy donors. PCR employed 60 Vbeta and 13 Jbeta primers. The assay was immunoSEQ multiplex PCR, and TCRdb's table has in-frame clones only and misses some. In the table there are some 140,000 clones, roughly four fifths of which are singletons. The sample comprised PBMCs. These receptors came from an older woman in good health and CMV-seronegative.

This clone was observed a handful of times. J is TRBJ1-4 and V is TRBV5-1; D unresolved. From germline, CDR1 is SGHRS and CDR2 YFSETQ. V dropped 4 bases and J dropped 8 bases, with 18 bases sitting between them. This CDR3 comprises 15 residues. The CDR3 DNA is TGCGCCAGCAGCCTCTTTCGGGGAGAGGGAGAAAAACTGTTTTTT. It is translated as CASSLFRGEGEKLFF.

The CDR3 is CASSYGPGDEQFF. The CDR3 nucleotides are TGTGCCAGCAGCTACGGACCCGGGGATGAGCAGTTCTTC. V is TRBV7-6 and J is TRBJ2-1; maybe TRBD2 (5 bases). Germline CDR1 is SGHVS and CDR2 is FNYEAQ. V was trimmed by 4 bases and J by 8 bases, leaving 12 bases between them. The length of the CDR3 is 13 residues.

This clone has only a few counts. The rearrangement joins TRBV30 to TRBJ2-7, with D maybe TRBD1 (7 bases). CDR1 GTSNPN and CDR2 SVGIG come from the germline V gene (reference sequence). The CDR3 has 13 amino acids. Trimming pared 2 bases from V and 6 bases from J, leaving 14 bases between. The CDR3 nucleotides are TGTGCCTGGAGTTTCGGGACAGCGGGCGAGCAGTACTTC. Translated: CAWSFGTAGEQYF. Supplemented by reference TRBV30 and TRBJ2-7, the full variable domain reads SQTIHQWPATLVQPVGSPLSLECTVEGTSNPNLYWYRQAAGRGLQLLFYSVGIGQISSEVPQNLSASRPQDRQFILSSKKLLLSDSGFYLCAWSFGTAGEQYFGPGTRLTVT.

The chain uses TRBV13 and TRBJ2-7, with TRBD1 matching 7 bases. V lost 5 bases to trimming and J lost 1 base; unmatched junction nucleotides: 5. CDR1 and CDR2 (germline): PRHDT, FYEKMQ (reference sequence). This CDR3 spans 14 amino acids. The CDR3 bases are TGTGCCAGCAGCCCTCGGGGACAGTCCTACGAGCAGTACTTC. Its protein product is CASSPRGQSYEQYF.

This clone was seen only once. This chain links TRBV10-1 with TRBJ1-4; possible D gene TRBD1, 5 bases. Trimming took off 2 bases at V and 5 bases at J, with 12 bases between the two ends. Germline assignment: CDR1 WNHNN and CDR2 SYGVQD (reference sequence). The CDR3 covers 15 residues. CDR3 sequence (DNA): TGCGCCAGCAGTGAGGGACGGCGGGACAATGAAAAACTGTTTTTT. Translating it yields CASSEGRRDNEKLFF.

This sequence joins TRBV7-2 and TRBJ1-2; 10 bases are shared with TRBD1. The J segment lost 6 bases and the V segment lost 7 bases, leaving 5 bases of the junction unmatched. The CDR3 loop spans 13 amino acids. Germline loops: CDR1 SGHTA, CDR2 FQGNSA. CDR3 bases: TGTGCCAGCACGACAGGGGGCGGCGATGGCTACACCTTC. Encoded protein: CASTTGGGDGYTF.

The rearrangement links TRBV28 to TRBJ2-7; maybe TRBD2 (5 bases). Germline V gene lookup returns CDR1 MDHEN and CDR2 SYDVKM. Trimming cost V 5 bases and J 6 bases, with 17 bases left between them. The CDR3 contains 14 residues. CDR3 sequence (DNA): TGTGCCAGCAGTGAGAGACTGGGGAGATCCGAGCAGTACTTC. Amino acids: CASSERLGRSEQYF. The full variable domain, completed using reference TRBV28 and TRBJ2-7, is DVKVTQSSRYLVKRTGEKVFLECVQDMDHENMFWYRQDPGLGLRLIYFSYDVKMKEKGDIPEGYSVSREKKERFSLILESASTNQTSMYLCASSERLGRSEQYFGPGTRLTVT.

V and J are TRBV27 and TRBJ1-5; 9 bases line up with TRBD1. The CDR3 has 17 residues. J was trimmed by 0 bases and V by 5 bases; bases with no gene match: 8. Germline CDR1 and CDR2: MNHEY and SMNVEV (reference sequence). This CDR3 reads CASSLGQGKISNQPQHF. In nucleotides, the CDR3 is TGTGCCAGCAGTCTAGGACAGGGGAAGATTAGCAATCAGCCCCAGCATTTT.

V usage is TRBV5-1 and J usage is TRBJ1-5, with TRBD1 matching over 9 bases. The germline V gene encodes CDR1 SGHRS and CDR2 YFSETQ. CDR3 length equals 18 residues. J was trimmed by 0 bases and V by 3 bases; bases with no gene match: 10. The DNA for the CDR3 is TGCGCCAGCAGCTCGGGACAGGGAGGCCCGAATAGCAATCAGCCCCAGCATTTT. Encoded protein: CASSSGQGGPNSNQPQHF.

This clone was counted a few times. This chain uses TRBV2 with TRBJ2-5, with TRBD1 matching over 10 bases. The V segment lost 8 bases and the J segment 5 bases; nucleotides outside the gene matches: 8. The CDR3 totals 14 residues. Germline V gives CDR1 SNHLY, CDR2 FYNNEI. CDR3 region: CASARQGAGETQYF. The CDR3 DNA is TGTGCCAGCGCTAGACAGGGGGCGGGGGAGACCCAGTACTTC.

This sequence joins TRBV2 and TRBJ1-5; weak D call: TRBD1 (5 bases). V was pared by 3 bases and J by 5 bases, with 5 bases between. The CDR3 length is 12 residues. The germline CDR1 and CDR2 sequences are SNHLY and FYNNEI. The CDR3 DNA reads TGTGCCAGCAGTGACAGGGATCAGCCCCAGCATTTT. This encodes CASSDRDQPQHF.

The chain couples TRBV27 to TRBJ2-1, with 10 bases fitting TRBD2. Per germline, CDR1 MNHEY and CDR2 SMNVEV (reference sequence). The V and J ends lost 8 bases and 4 bases, in that order; junction bases with no gene match: 11. This CDR3 region has 16 residues. CDR3 sequence: CASHTFSGGRYNEQFF. The CDR3 DNA sequence: TGTGCCAGCCACACCTTTAGCGGGGGGAGGTACAATGAGCAGTTCTTC.

The genes are TRBV4-1 and TRBJ2-1; no definite D call. The CDR3 is made up of 16 amino acids. Germline V gives CDR1 MGHRA, CDR2 YSYEKL. V gave up 4 bases and J gave up 5 bases, with 18 bases separating them. CDR3 in amino acids: CASSPERSLGHNEQFF. CDR3 nucleotides: TGCGCCAGCAGCCCTGAACGTTCGTTGGGCCACAATGAGCAGTTCTTC.

This sequence joins TRBV5-5 and TRBJ2-5, with TRBD2 matching over 8 bases. This CDR3 has 16 residues. Germline-derived CDR1 and CDR2 are SGHKS and YYEKEE (reference sequence). V lost 0 bases to trimming and J lost 2 bases; unmatched junction nucleotides: 6. The CDR3 sequence is CASSLAGSGGQETQYF. The CDR3 coding sequence is TGTGCCAGCAGCTTGGCCGGATCGGGGGGGCAAGAGACCCAGTACTTC.

The CDR3 nucleotides read TGTGCCAGCAGCCAAGGGGACAGGCGATACGAGCAGTACTTC. Translated, it gives CASSQGDRRYEQYF. The V and J genes are TRBV7-2 and TRBJ2-7, with 8 positions matching TRBD1. V shed 5 bases and J 4 bases; nucleotides not matched to a gene: 7. In germline, CDR1 is SGHTA, CDR2 FQGNSA. CDR3 length: 14 residues. The full variable domain, its missing parts supplied by reference TRBV7-2 and TRBJ2-7, is GAGVSQSPSNKVTEKGKDVELRCDPISGHTALYWYRQSLGQGLEFLIYFQGNSAPDKSGLPSDRFSAERTGGSVSTLTIQRTQQEDSAVYLCASSQGDRRYEQYFGPGTRLTVT.

J is TRBJ2-3 and V is TRBV4-2, with 8 bases that match TRBD2. This CDR3 comprises 18 residues. The germline V gene has CDR1 LGHNA and CDR2 YNFKEQ. V was pared by 0 bases and J by 4 bases, with 12 bases of the junction left unmatched. The CDR3 bases are TGTGCCAGCAGCCAAGATCCGGGGGGCGGGGGGCGGCCAGATACGCAGTATTTT. It yields the protein CASSQDPGGGGRPDTQYF.

This sequence joins TRBV11-1 and TRBJ1-1, with D perhaps matching TRBD1 (5 bases). Trimming shortened V by 5 bases and J by 6 bases, and 19 bases separated the two germline ends. CDR3 length: 15 amino acids. Germline V gene sequence: CDR1 SGHAT, CDR2 FQDESV (reference sequence). CDR3: CASSGGDRRSSEAFF. The CDR3 DNA reads TGTGCCAGCAGCGGGGGGGACCGGAGGAGTTCTGAAGCTTTCTTT. Variable domain in full (rest from reference TRBV11-1 and TRBJ1-1): EAEVAQSPRYKITEKSQAVAFWCDPISGHATLYWYRQILGQGPELLVQFQDESVVDDSQLPKDRFSAERLKGVDSTLKIQPAELGDSAMYLCASSGGDRRSSEAFFGQGTRLTVV.

The chain is built from TRBV27 and TRBJ1-1; tentatively, D is TRBD1 (5 bases). The V gene's germline CDR1 is MNHEY and CDR2 SMNVEV (reference sequence). This CDR3 is built from 15 residues. Trimming stripped 0 bases from V and 3 bases from J, with 11 bases between. The CDR3 nucleotides are TGTGCCAGCAGTTTATCCCCACCAGGGCACACTGAAGCTTTCTTT. It specifies CASSLSPPGHTEAFF.